The clone carrying this T cell receptor (beta chain) has more than one count but fewer than ten. The length of the CDR3 is 14 residues. CDR1 MNHNS and CDR2 SASEGT come from the germline V gene. Trimming pared 1 base from V and 2 bases from J, leaving 6 bases between. The entry originates in a study of human T cells and chemical hapten exposure. Each CDR3 protein is one row after TCRdb ran MiXCR on the RACE reads. The repertoire holds roughly 250,000 distinct CDR3 sequences, with approximately 8.4% as singletons. Time point noted: pre-sensitization, week 0. Treatment specified: therapeutic diphenylcyclopropenone sensitization with weekly scalp DPC. Patients had alopecia, were aged 18 to 70, and were not pregnant. Extraction yielded total RNA from whole blood (unfractionated).

The sequence derives from a woman aged 35 to 49 with alopecia areata. Some clones in this sample may be carry-over from other donors' samples. The chain uses TRBV6-1 and TRBJ1-5, with unresolved D. The sequenced sample was whole blood, obtained in connection with sensitization to the hapten diphenylcyclopropenone (DPC). This chain's CDR3 is CASSEGLGNQPQHF. Written as DNA, the CDR3 is TGTGCCAGCAGTGAAGGCCTCGGCAATCAGCCCCAGCATTTT.